This TCR beta chain was found in a study of blood T cell repertoires in COVID-19. Study-wide background: COVID-19 samples collected from the United States, Italy and Spain covered acute and convalescent phases. PBMCs, B-cell-depleted T cells, or T cells were the source of the cDNA or gDNA that made up the material.

As originally analysed: Researchers report that nucleated cell counts were estimated from reference gene primer amplification. Produced via immunoSEQ multiplex PCR; TCRdb's table is partial and in-frame only. V, J and clone size are taken as reported in that table, and D and trimming were inferred from the DNA itself. The sample holds about 150,000 clones, 65% to 85% seen once. Per the germline V gene, CDR1 is SGHTA and CDR2 is FQGTGA. J was trimmed by 2 bases and V by 6 bases; bases with no gene match: 4. This CDR3 is built from 15 residues. The sequence was collected from a man between 65 and 85 years old with active or convalescent COVID-19. This chain links TRBV7-3 with TRBJ2-3, with 11 bases identical to TRBD1. Sequencing was done on a sample of peripheral blood. The CDR3 DNA reads as TGTGCCAGCAGGGGACAGGGGGTCCCCACAGATACGCAGTATTTT. Residues: CASRGQGVPTDTQYF. Combining the CDR3 with reference TRBV7-3 and TRBJ2-3 gives the whole variable domain GAGVSQTPSNKVTEKGKYVELRCDPISGHTALYWYRQSLGQGPEFLIYFQGTGAADDSGLPNDRFFAVRPEGSVSTLKIQRTERGDSAVYLCASRGQGVPTDTQYFGPGTRLTVL.